This entry is about one T cell receptor (beta chain). Its antigen remains unknown. Primed by a sample-barcoded 5' primer and a J-beta primer mix, a second PCR proceeded for 7 to 11 cycles. In TCRdb, the 5' RACE reads were re-called with MiXCR into one record per CDR3 protein. The sample gives some 1.5 million distinct CDR3 sequences, 28% of which show up once; about 8% is in the top ten. This entry belongs to a study of blood T cells in healthy people across ages. Study-level points and caveats: Naive CD4+ cells and diversity were both higher in long-lived donors than in aged donors. Across samples, TCR beta diversity tracked strongly with naive T cell percentage.

Isolation of PBMCs gave at least 7 million cells per sample. Looked up from germline, CDR1 is DFQATT and CDR2 is SNEGSKA (reference sequence). Trimming cost V 0 bases and J 6 bases, with 10 bases left between them. This CDR3 contains 13 residues. The sequencing input was blood. This sequence was found in a woman in her thirties in good health. This rearrangement joins TRBV20-1 to TRBJ2-3, with a weak D call TRBD2 (6 bases). CDR3 nucleotide sequence: TGCAGTGCTAGAGATCGGGGGAGGGATACGCAGTATTTT. It codes for CSARDRGRDTQYF.